These 22 T cell receptor beta chains came from one sample sequenced in a study of cytomegalovirus exposure and HLA in healthy donors. PCR used 60 Vbeta primers and 13 Jbeta primers. The method was immunoSEQ multiplex PCR; TCRdb's version includes in-frame clones alone and lacks a portion of them. Its table lists tens of thousands of clones. The sample comprised PBMCs. The receptor set was obtained from a man between 40 and 49 years old in good health and CMV-seronegative.

V gene TRBV5-1 combines with J gene TRBJ1-1; D not certain. In germline, CDR1 is SGHRS, CDR2 YFSETQ. The CDR3 runs 15 residues. Trimming cost V 4 bases and J 3 bases, with 16 bases left between them. The CDR3 bases are TGCGCCAGCAGCATGAGGCCTCTGGGAGACACTGAAGCTTTCTTT. Its protein is CASSMRPLGDTEAFF.

V usage is TRBV5-4 and J usage is TRBJ2-5; 7 bases fit TRBD1. The DNA matches TRBJ2-7 better at its end, which makes the J call doubtful. The CDR3 contains 14 residues. Germline V CDR1 and CDR2: SGHNT, YYREEE (reference sequence). CDR3 region: CASSLDRVSYEQYF. CDR3 DNA sequence: TGTGCCAGCAGCCTAGACAGGGTGTCCTACGAGCAGTACTTC.

V usage is TRBV18 and J usage is TRBJ2-1; possibly TRBD1 for D (5 bases). Trimming shortened V by 0 bases and J by 5 bases, and 17 bases separated the two germline ends. Germline lookup yields CDR1 KGHSH and CDR2 LQKENI. The CDR3 is 17 amino acids. Here the CDR3 DNA reads TGTGCCAGCTCACCACCCTCAGGGAATCATATCGACAATGAGCAGTTCTTC. Translated: CASSPPSGNHIDNEQFF.

The chain links TRBV2 to TRBJ2-3; 9 bases map to TRBD1. Germline lookup yields CDR1 SNHLY and CDR2 FYNNEI. This CDR3 spans 16 amino acids. The V segment lost 7 bases and the J segment 1 base; nucleotides outside the gene matches: 9. The CDR3 nucleotides are TGTGCCAGCACCGGAGGTAGGACAGGGGGCACAGATACGCAGTATTTT. Its protein product is CASTGGRTGGTDTQYF. Full variable domain (rest looked up from reference TRBV2 and TRBJ2-3): EPEVTQTPSHQVTQMGQEVILRCVPISNHLYFYWYRQILGQKVEFLVSFYNNEISEKSEIFDDQFSVERPDGSNFTLKIRSTKLEDSAMYFCASTGGRTGGTDTQYFGPGTRLTVL.

J is TRBJ1-2 and V is TRBV10-3; D gene uncertain. CDR1 is ENHRY, CDR2 SYGVKD, per germline. The CDR3 contains 18 residues. Trimming stripped 3 bases from V and 6 bases from J, with 26 bases between. The CDR3 reads CAISEGPGTGVSQNGYTF. Here the CDR3 DNA reads TGTGCCATCAGTGAAGGTCCCGGCACGGGAGTAAGCCAAAATGGCTACACCTTC.

The V and J genes are TRBV5-4 and TRBJ2-5, with TRBD2 identical over 10 bases. V was pared by 0 bases and J by 5 bases, with 13 bases of the junction left unmatched. This CDR3 comprises 18 residues. CDR1 SGHNT and CDR2 YYREEE come from the germline V gene (reference sequence). The CDR3 sequence is CASSLEGLTSGAGETQYF. The CDR3 region has the DNA TGTGCCAGCAGCTTGGAGGGCCTAACTAGCGGGGCAGGGGAGACCCAGTACTTC.

The V and J genes are TRBV2 and TRBJ2-2, with a possible D match to TRBD1 (6 bases). Germline CDR1 reads SNHLY; CDR2 reads FYNNEI. V lost 5 bases and J 7 bases, leaving 14 bases between the germline ends. The CDR3 totals 14 residues. The CDR3 protein is CASSTDRFSGELFF. The CDR3 region has the DNA TGTGCCAGCAGTACCGACAGGTTCAGCGGGGAGCTGTTTTTT. Filled out from reference TRBV2 and TRBJ2-2, the complete variable domain reads EPEVTQTPSHQVTQMGQEVILRCVPISNHLYFYWYRQILGQKVEFLVSFYNNEISEKSEIFDDQFSVERPDGSNFTLKIRSTKLEDSAMYFCASSTDRFSGELFFGEGSRLTVL.

The J gene is TRBJ2-3, the V gene TRBV27; TRBD1 is a possible D gene (5 bases). Between the trimmed V and J ends, which lost 6 bases and 5 bases, there was a span of 6 bases. This CDR3 contains 11 residues. The germline CDR1 and CDR2 sequences are MNHEY and SMNVEV (reference sequence). For the CDR3, the DNA is TGTGCCAGCAGCCAGGGAGATACGCAGTATTTT. Translated, it gives CASSQGDTQYF.

This chain joins TRBV6-1 and TRBJ2-1, with 7 bases fitting TRBD1. CDR1 is MNHNS and CDR2 is SASEGT in the germline V gene. This CDR3 spans 14 amino acids. The trim removed 6 bases at V and 5 bases at J, leaving 7 bases unmatched. CDR3 loop: CASSEGTVNNEQFF. CDR3 in DNA: TGTGCCAGCAGCGAGGGGACAGTAAACAATGAGCAGTTCTTC.

The chain couples TRBV4-2 to TRBJ1-5; 10 bases map to TRBD1. Germline-derived CDR1 and CDR2 are LGHNA and YNFKEQ. The CDR3 contains 15 residues. With V trimmed by 4 bases and J by 6 bases, 6 bases remained unmatched. In DNA, the CDR3 is TGTGCCAGCAGCCCACAGGACAGGGGGATTCAGCCCCAGCATTTT. Protein product: CASSPQDRGIQPQHF.

V gene TRBV5-1 combines with J gene TRBJ2-1; 11 bases align to TRBD2. With 3 bases clipped from V and 0 bases from J, the junction kept 5 bases outside the gene matches. CDR1 is SGHRS, CDR2 YFSETQ, per germline. This CDR3 spans 17 amino acids. The CDR3: CASSSLAGGSSYNEQFF. CDR3 sequence (DNA): TGCGCCAGCAGCTCCTTAGCGGGGGGGAGCTCCTACAATGAGCAGTTCTTC.

The chain couples TRBV30 to TRBJ2-3; no clear D. This CDR3 is built from 15 residues. Germline V gene sequence: CDR1 GTSNPN, CDR2 SVGIG (reference sequence). The V end lost 0 bases, the J end lost 2 bases, and 12 bases lay between the germline ends. CDR3 sequence: CAWSVLGSYTDTQYF. The CDR3 DNA is TGTGCCTGGAGTGTATTGGGCAGTTACACAGATACGCAGTATTTT.

This chain connects TRBV5-5 to TRBJ1-1; weak D call: TRBD1 (5 bases). CDR3 length: 14 amino acids. Germline V gene data show CDR1 as SGHKS and CDR2 as YYEKEE (reference sequence). V was cut by 1 base and J by 1 base, with 8 bases left in between. CDR3 sequence: CASSLQGGNTEAFF. CDR3 sequence (DNA): TGTGCCAGCAGCTTGCAGGGCGGGAACACTGAAGCTTTCTTT.

The chain recombines TRBV6-5 with TRBJ2-7; possible D gene TRBD2, 5 bases. The germline V and J ends were trimmed by 6 bases and 6 bases, with 15 bases remaining between them. The CDR3 is 13 residues long. Germline V CDR1 and CDR2: MNHEY, SVGAGI. CDR3 loop: CASRTQGRFEQYF. CDR3 in DNA: TGTGCCAGCAGGACACAAGGGAGATTCGAGCAGTACTTC.

The chain uses TRBV7-6 and TRBJ2-2, with D hard to call. The ends were cut back, 2 bases at V and 3 bases at J, with 13 bases in the middle. From germline, CDR1 is SGHVS and CDR2 FNYEAQ. This CDR3 is built from 16 residues. CDR3 sequence: CASSLLQYEDTGELFF. CDR3 nucleotides: TGTGCCAGCAGCTTACTCCAGTACGAGGACACCGGGGAGCTGTTTTTT.

The DNA for the CDR3 is TGTGCCAGCAGCTTGACGGGGGGGCAAGAGACCCAGTACTTC. It is translated as CASSLTGGQETQYF. The genes are TRBV5-6 and TRBJ2-5; 8 nucleotides line up with TRBD2. This CDR3 spans 14 amino acids. Losses at the gene ends were 1 base for V and 2 bases for J; bases not matched to a gene: 1. CDR1 SGHDT and CDR2 YYEEEE come from the germline V gene.

V gene TRBV7-3 combines with J gene TRBJ1-6; possible D gene TRBD1, 6 bases. This CDR3 comprises 15 residues. In germline, CDR1 is SGHTA, CDR2 FQGTGA. V gave up 2 bases and J gave up 7 bases, with 12 bases separating them. The CDR3 is CASSLGTGYNSPLHF. The CDR3 DNA follows: TGTGCCAGCAGCTTAGGTACAGGGTACAATTCACCCCTCCACTTT.

J is TRBJ2-1 and V is TRBV9, with 7 bases identical to TRBD2. Germline CDR1 is SGDLS and CDR2 is YYNGEE. V was clipped by 3 bases and J by 10 bases; unmatched bases: 7. The CDR3 has 13 amino acids. In nucleotides, the CDR3 is TGTGCCAGCAGCGCCCGACTAGCTCGGGAGCAGTTCTTC. Its protein product is CASSARLAREQFF.

This chain uses TRBV6-1 with TRBJ2-5; maybe TRBD2 (6 bases). Per the germline V gene, CDR1 is MNHNS and CDR2 is SASEGT. V gave up 4 bases and J gave up 1 base, with 10 bases separating them. This CDR3 has 14 residues. CDR3 sequence: CASSGRLVQETQYF. CDR3 sequence (DNA): TGTGCCAGCAGTGGCCGACTAGTCCAAGAGACCCAGTACTTC.

The V and J genes are TRBV5-1 and TRBJ2-3; tentative D call: TRBD1 (5 bases). V lost 5 bases and J 0 bases, leaving 10 bases between the germline ends. The germline V gene encodes CDR1 SGHRS and CDR2 YFSETQ. The CDR3 has 14 amino acids. The CDR3: CASSDRTSTDTQYF. The CDR3 DNA is TGCGCCAGCAGTGACAGAACTAGCACAGATACGCAGTATTTT.

This sequence joins TRBV5-4 and TRBJ1-1; 8 bases map to TRBD1. Germline values: CDR1 SGHNT, CDR2 YYREEE (reference sequence). J gave up 11 bases and V 1 base, and 7 bases lay outside the gene matches. There are 13 residues in the CDR3. The CDR3 reads CASSLRGTGGAFF. The CDR3 DNA reads TGTGCCAGCAGCTTGAGGGGGACAGGCGGTGCTTTCTTT.

This chain connects TRBV11-1 to TRBJ1-2; D might be TRBD1 (5 bases). Between the trimmed V and J ends, which lost 3 bases and 7 bases, there was a span of 9 bases. CDR3 length: 12 residues. The germline V gene has CDR1 SGHAT and CDR2 FQDESV (reference sequence). This CDR3 reads CASSFIRGGYTF. The CDR3 bases are TGTGCCAGCAGCTTCATAAGGGGTGGCTACACCTTC.